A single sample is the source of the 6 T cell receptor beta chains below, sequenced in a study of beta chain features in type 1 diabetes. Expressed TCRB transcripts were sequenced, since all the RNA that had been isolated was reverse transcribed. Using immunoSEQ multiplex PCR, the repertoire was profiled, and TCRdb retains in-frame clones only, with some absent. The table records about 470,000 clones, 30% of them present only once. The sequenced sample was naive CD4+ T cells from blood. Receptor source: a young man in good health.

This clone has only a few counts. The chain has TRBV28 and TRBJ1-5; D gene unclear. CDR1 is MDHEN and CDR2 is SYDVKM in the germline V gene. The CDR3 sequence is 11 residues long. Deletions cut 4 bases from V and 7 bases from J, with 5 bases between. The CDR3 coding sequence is TGTGCCAGCAGTTCTGGGCAGCCCCAGCATTTT. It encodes CASSSGQPQHF.

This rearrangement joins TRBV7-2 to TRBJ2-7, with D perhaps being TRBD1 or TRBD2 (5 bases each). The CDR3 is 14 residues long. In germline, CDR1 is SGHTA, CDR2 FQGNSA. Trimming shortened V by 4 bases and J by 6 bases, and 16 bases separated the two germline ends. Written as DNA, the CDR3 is TGTGCCAGCAGCTCATGGGGCGCGGGTACCGAGCAGTACTTC. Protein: CASSSWGAGTEQYF.

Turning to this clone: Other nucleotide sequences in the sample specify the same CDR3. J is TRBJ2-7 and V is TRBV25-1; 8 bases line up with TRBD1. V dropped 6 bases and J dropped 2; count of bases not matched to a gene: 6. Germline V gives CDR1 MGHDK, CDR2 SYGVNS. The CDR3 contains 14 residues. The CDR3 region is CASRGTGRTYEQYF. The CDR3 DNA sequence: TGTGCCAGCAGGGGGACAGGCCGAACCTACGAGCAGTACTTC.

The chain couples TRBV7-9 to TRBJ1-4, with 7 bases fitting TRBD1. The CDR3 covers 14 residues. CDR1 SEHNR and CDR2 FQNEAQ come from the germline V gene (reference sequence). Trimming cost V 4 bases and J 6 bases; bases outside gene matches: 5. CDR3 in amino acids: CASSSRGQDEKLFF. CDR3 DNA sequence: TGTGCCAGCAGCTCCCGTGGACAGGATGAAAAACTGTTTTTT.

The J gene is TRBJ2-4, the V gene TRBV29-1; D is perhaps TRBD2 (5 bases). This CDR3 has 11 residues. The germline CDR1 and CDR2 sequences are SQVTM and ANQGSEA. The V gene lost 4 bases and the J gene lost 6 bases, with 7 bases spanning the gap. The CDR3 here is CSVGAGNIQYF. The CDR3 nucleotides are TGCAGCGTTGGGGCGGGAAACATTCAGTACTTC.

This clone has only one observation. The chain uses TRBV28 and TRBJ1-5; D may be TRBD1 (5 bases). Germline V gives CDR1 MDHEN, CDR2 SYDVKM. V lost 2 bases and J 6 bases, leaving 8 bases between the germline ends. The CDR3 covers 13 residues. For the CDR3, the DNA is TGTGCCAGCAGTTTAACGGGGCTTCAGCCCCAGCATTTT. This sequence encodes CASSLTGLQPQHF.